The clone carrying this TCR beta chain occurred many times. Documented time point: persistent/refractory GD, antithyroid drugs over 5 years with positive TRAb. Generation of the TCR library employed RNA extracted from PBMCs. The V and J ends lost 4 bases and 0 bases respectively, with 12 bases between them. Looked up from germline, CDR1 is MNHGY and CDR2 is SVAAGI. The CDR3 covers 15 residues. Sequencing libraries for TCR beta were prepared with iRepertoire HTBI primers and Arm-PCR of CDR3 regions. TCRdb re-derived calls from the multiplex PCR reads in MiXCR, one entry per CDR3 protein. This table has fewer than 400,000 distinct CDR3 sequences, about 20% appearing once. These data come from a study of regulatory T cells in long-lasting Graves disease.

The receptor was isolated from a female donor with Graves disease. The sample here was peripheral blood mononuclear cells (PBMCs), taken when the disease was refractory, from a patient treated with antithyroid drugs. This chain connects TRBV6-9 to TRBJ2-5; possible D gene TRBD1, 6 bases. Here the CDR3 DNA reads TGTGCCAGCAGTTTTCCGGGACACCACCAAGAGACCCAGTACTTC. Translating it yields CASSFPGHHQETQYF.